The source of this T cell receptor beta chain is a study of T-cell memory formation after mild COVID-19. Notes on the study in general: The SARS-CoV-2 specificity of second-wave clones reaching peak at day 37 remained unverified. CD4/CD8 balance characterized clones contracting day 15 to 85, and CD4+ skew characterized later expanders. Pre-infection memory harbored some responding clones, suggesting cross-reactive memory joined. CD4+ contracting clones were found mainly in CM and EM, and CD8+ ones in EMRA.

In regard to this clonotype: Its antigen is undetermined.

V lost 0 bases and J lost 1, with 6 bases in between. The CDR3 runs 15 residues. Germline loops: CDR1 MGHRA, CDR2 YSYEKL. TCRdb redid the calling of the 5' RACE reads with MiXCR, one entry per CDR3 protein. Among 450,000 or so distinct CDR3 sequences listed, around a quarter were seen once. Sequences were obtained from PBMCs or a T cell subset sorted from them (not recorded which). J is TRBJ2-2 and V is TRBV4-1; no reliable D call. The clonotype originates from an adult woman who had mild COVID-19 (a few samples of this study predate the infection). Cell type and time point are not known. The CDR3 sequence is CASSQEPLNTGELFF. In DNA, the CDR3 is TGCGCCAGCAGCCAAGAGCCACTGAACACCGGGGAGCTGTTTTTT.